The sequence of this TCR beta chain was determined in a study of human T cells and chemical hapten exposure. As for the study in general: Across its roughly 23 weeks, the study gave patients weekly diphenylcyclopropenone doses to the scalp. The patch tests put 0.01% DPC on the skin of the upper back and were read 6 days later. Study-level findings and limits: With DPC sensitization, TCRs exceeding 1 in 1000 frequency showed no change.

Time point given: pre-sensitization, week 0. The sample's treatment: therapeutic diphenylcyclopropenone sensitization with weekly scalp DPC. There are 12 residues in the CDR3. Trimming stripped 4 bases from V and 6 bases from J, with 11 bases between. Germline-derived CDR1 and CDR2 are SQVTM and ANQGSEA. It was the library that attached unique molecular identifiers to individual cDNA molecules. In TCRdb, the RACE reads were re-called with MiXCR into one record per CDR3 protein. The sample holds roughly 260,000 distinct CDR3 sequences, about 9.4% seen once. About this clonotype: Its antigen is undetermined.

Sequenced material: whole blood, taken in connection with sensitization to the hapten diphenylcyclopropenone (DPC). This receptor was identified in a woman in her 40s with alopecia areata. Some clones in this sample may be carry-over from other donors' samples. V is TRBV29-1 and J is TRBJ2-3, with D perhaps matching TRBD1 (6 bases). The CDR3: CSVVQGSDTQYF. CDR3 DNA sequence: TGCAGCGTTGTTCAGGGGTCGGATACGCAGTATTTT.